This T cell receptor beta chain is from a study of blood T cell repertoires in COVID-19. For the study at large: Nucleic acid was either cDNA or gDNA, and it came from T cells, B-cell-depleted T cells, or PBMCs.

Produced via immunoSEQ multiplex PCR; TCRdb's table is partial and in-frame only. Of approximately 160,000 clones in the sample, approximately 80% were seen once. The CDR3 runs to 15 residues. Per germline, CDR1 SNHLY and CDR2 FYNNEI. Deletions cut 3 bases from V and 2 bases from J, with 8 bases between. The sequence was collected from a woman aged 45-65 years who had recovered from COVID-19. Sequencing was done on a sample of PBMCs or T cells enriched from blood (not recorded which). The chain uses TRBV2 and TRBJ2-6; the D is unclear. CDR3 sequence reads: CASSDSQAGANVLTF. The CDR3 DNA is TGTGCCAGCAGTGATTCCCAGGCTGGGGCCAACGTCCTGACTTTC.